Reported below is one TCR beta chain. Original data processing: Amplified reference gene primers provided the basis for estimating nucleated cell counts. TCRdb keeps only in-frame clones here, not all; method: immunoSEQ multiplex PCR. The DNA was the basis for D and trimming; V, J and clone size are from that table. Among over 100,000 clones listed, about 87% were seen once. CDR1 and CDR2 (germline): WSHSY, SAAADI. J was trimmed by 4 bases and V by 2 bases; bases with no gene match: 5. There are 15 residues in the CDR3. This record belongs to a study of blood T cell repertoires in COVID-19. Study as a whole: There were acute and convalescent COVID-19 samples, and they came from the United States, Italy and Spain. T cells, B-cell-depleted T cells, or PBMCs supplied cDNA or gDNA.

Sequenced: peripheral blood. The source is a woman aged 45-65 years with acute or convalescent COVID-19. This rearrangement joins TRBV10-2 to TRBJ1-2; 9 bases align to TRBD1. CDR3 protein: CASSERDRVVYGYTF. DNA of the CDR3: TGCGCCAGCAGTGAGAGGGACAGGGTCGTCTATGGCTACACCTTC.